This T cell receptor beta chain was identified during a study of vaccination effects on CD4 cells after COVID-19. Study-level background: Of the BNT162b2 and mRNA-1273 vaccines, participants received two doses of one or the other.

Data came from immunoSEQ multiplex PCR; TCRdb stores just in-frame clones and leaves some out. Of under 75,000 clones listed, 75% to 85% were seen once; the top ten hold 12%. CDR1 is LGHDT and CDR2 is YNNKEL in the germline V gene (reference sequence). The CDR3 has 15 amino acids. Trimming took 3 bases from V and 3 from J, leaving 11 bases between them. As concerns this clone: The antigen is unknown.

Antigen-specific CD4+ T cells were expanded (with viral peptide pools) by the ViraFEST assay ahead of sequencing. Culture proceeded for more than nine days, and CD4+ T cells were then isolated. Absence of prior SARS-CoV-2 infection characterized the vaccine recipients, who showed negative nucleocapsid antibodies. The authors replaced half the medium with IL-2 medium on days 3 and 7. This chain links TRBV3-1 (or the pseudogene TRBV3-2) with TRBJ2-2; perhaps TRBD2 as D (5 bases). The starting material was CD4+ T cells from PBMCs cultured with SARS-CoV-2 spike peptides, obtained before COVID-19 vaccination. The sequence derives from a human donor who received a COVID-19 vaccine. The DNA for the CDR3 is TGTGCCAGCAGCCAGGGCGGGCTCTACACCGGGGAGCTGTTTTTT. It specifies CASSQGGLYTGELFF.